These 2 T cell receptor beta chains originate from one sample sequenced in a study of T-cell memory formation after mild COVID-19. From the 5' RACE reads, TCRdb called clonotypes with MiXCR, one entry per CDR3 protein. This sample carries 50,000 or so distinct CDR3 sequences, less than 35% of them seen once, and the ten largest clones take roughly two fifths. The sample comprised PBMCs or a T cell subset sorted from them (not recorded which). These TCRs come from a man aged 18 to 30 who had mild COVID-19 (a few samples of this study predate the infection). Cell type and time point are not known.

This clonotype was counted a few times. The J gene is TRBJ2-7, the V gene TRBV4-2; D is unresolved. Trimming took 0 bases from V and 0 from J, leaving 9 bases between them. The CDR3 contains 15 residues. Germline CDR1 LGHNA, CDR2 YNFKEQ. The CDR3 DNA reads as TGTGCCAGCAGCCAAGAACAGCGCCTCTCCTACGAGCAGTACTTC. It translates to CASSQEQRLSYEQYF.

CDR3 in amino acids: CSADLAGRYTDTQYF. For the CDR3, the DNA is TGCAGTGCTGATCTAGCGGGGAGATACACAGATACGCAGTATTTT. This chain links TRBV20-1 with TRBJ2-3; 9 nucleotides line up with TRBD2. The ends lost 5 bases at V and 2 bases at J; junction bases unmatched: 8. The CDR3 has 15 residues. The germline V gene has CDR1 DFQATT and CDR2 SNEGSKA (reference sequence).